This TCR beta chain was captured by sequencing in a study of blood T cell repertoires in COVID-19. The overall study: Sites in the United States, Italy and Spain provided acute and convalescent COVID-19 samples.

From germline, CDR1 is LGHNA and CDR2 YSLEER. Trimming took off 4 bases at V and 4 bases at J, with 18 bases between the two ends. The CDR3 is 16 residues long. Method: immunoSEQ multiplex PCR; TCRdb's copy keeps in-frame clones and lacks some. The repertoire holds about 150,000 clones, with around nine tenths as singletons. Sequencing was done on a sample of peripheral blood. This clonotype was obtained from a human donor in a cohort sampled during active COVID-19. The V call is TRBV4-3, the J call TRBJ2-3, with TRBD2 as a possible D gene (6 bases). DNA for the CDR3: TGCGCCAGCAGCCGACTGACTAGTGGTGCCGCAGATACGCAGTATTTT. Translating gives CASSRLTSGAADTQYF.